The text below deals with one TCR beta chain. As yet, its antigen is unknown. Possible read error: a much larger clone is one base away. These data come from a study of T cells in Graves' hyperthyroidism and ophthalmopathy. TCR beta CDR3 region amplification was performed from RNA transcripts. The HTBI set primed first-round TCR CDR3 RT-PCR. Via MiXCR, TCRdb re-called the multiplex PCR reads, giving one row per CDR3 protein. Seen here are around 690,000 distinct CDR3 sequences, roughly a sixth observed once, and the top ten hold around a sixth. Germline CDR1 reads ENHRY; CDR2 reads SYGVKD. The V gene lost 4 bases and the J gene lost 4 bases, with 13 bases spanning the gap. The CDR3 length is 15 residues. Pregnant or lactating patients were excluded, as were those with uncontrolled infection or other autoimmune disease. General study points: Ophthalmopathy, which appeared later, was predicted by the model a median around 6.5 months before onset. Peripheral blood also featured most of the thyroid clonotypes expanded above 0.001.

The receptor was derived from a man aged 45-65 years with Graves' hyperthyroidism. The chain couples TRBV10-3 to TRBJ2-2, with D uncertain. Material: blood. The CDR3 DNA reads TGTGCCATCAGTGGTAACAAAAGGATCACCGGGGAGCTGTTTTTT. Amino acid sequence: CAISGNKRITGELFF.